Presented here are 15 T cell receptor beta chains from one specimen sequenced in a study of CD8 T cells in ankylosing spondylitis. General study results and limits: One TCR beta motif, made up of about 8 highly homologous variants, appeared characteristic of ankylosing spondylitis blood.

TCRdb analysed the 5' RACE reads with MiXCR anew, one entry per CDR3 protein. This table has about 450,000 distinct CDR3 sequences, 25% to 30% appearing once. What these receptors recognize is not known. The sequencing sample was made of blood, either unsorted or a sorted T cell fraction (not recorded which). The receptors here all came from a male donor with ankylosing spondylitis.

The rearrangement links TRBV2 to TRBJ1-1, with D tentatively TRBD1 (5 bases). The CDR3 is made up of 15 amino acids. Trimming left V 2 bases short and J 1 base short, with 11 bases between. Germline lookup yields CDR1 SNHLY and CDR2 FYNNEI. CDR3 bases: TGTGCCAGCAGTGAAATGGGGCGCGGGAACACTGAAGCTTTCTTT. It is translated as CASSEMGRGNTEAFF.

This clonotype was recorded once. Here the CDR3 reads CSATGQGVEAFF. The CDR3 bases are TGCAGTGCAACGGGACAGGGTGTAGAAGCTTTCTTT. This chain joins TRBV20-1 and TRBJ1-1, with TRBD1 matching over 9 bases. The J segment lost 8 bases and the V segment lost 6 bases, leaving 7 bases of the junction unmatched. The length of the CDR3 is 12 residues. CDR1 and CDR2 (germline): DFQATT, SNEGSKA (reference sequence).

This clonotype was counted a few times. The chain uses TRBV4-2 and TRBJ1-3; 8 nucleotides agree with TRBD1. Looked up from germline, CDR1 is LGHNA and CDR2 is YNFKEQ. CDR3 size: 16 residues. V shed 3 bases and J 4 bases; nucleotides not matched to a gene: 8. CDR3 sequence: CASSQTDRDRGNTIYF. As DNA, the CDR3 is TGTGCCAGCAGCCAGACGGACAGGGATAGGGGAAACACCATATATTTT.

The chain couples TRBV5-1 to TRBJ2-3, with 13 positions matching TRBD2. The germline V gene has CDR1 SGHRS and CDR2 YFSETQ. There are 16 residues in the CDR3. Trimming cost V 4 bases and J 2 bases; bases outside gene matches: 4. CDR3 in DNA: TGCGCCAGCAGCATTGGGACTAGCGGGATCACAGATACGCAGTATTTT. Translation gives CASSIGTSGITDTQYF.

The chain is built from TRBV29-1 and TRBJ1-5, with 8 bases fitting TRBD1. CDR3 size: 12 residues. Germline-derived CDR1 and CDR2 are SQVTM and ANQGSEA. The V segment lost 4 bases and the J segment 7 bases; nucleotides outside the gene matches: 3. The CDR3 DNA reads TGCAGCGTTGGGACAGGGTTCCAGCCCCAGCATTTT. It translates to CSVGTGFQPQHF.

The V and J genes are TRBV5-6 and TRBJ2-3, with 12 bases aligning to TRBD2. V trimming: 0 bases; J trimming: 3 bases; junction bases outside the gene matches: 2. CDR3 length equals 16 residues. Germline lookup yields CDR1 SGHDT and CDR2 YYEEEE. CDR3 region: CASSLATSGRTDTQYF. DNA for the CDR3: TGTGCCAGCAGCTTGGCCACTAGCGGGAGGACAGATACGCAGTATTTT.

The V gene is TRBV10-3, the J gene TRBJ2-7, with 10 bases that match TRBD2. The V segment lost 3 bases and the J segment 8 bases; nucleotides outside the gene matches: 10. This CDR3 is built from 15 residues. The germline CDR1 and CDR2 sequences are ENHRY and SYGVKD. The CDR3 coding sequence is TGTGCCATCAGTGAAGCGAGCGGGAGGGCCTCAAAGCAGTACTTC. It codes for CAISEASGRASKQYF.

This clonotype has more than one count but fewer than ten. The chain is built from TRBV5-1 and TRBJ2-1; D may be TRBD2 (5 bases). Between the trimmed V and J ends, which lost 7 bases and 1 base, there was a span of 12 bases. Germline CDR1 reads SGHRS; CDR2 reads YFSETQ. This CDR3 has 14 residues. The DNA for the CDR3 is TGCGCCAGCGGGAGTCTAGGTTCCTACAATGAGCAGTTCTTC. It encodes CASGSLGSYNEQFF. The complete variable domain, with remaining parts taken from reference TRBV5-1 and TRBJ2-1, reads KAGVTQTPRYLIKTRGQQVTLSCSPISGHRSVSWYQQTPGQGLQFLFEYFSETQRNKGNFPGRFSGRQFSNSRSEMNVSTLELGDSALYLCASGSLGSYNEQFFGPGTRLTVL.

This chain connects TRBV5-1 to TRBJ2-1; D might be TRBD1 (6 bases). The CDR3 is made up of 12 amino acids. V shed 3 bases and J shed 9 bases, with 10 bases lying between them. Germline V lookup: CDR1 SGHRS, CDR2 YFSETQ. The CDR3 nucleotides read TGCGCCAGCAGCTCCGAGGGGGTTGAGCAGTTCTTC. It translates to CASSSEGVEQFF.

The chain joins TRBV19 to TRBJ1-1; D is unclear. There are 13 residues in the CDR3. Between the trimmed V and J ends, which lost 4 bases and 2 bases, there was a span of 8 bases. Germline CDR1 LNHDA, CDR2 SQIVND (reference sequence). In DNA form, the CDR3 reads TGTGCCAGTAGTACTCCCACAAACACTGAAGCTTTCTTT. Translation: CASSTPTNTEAFF.

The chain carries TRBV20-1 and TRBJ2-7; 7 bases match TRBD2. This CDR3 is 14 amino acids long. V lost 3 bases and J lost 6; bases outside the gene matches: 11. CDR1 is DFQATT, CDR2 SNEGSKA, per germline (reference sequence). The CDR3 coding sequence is TGCAGTGCTAGCAGCGGGAAAATGTTCTCCGAGCAGTACTTC. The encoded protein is CSASSGKMFSEQYF.

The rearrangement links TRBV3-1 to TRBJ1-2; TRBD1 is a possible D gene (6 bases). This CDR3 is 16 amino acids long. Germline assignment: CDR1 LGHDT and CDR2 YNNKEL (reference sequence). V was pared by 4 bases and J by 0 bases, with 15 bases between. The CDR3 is CASSRKDRPANYGYTF. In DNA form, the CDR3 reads TGTGCCAGCAGCCGGAAAGACAGGCCCGCTAACTATGGCTACACCTTC. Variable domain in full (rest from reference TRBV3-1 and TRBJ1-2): DTAVSQTPKYLVTQMGNDKSIKCEQNLGHDTMYWYKQDSKKFLKIMFSYNNKELIINETVPNRFSPKSPDKAHLNLHINSLELGDSAVYFCASSRKDRPANYGYTFGSGTRLTVV.

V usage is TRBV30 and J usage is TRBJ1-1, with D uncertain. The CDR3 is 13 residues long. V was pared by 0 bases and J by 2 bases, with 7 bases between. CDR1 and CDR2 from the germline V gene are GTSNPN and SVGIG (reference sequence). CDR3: CAWSVRVNTEAFF. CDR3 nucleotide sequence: TGTGCCTGGAGTGTAAGGGTAAACACTGAAGCTTTCTTT.

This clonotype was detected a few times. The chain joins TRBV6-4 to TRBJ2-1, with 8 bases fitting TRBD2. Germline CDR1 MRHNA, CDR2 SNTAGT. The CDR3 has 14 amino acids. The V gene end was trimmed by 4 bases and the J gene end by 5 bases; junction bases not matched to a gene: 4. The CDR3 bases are TGTGCCAGCAGTGCGATTAGCGGGAACAATGAGCAGTTCTTC. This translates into CASSAISGNNEQFF.

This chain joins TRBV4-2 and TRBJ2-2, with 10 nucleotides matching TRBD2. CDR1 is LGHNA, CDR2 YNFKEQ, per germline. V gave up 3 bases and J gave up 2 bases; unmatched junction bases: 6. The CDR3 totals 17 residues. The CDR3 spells CASSQRTSGVNTGELFF. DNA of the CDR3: TGTGCCAGCAGCCAGAGAACTAGCGGGGTTAACACCGGGGAGCTGTTTTTT.